This TCR beta chain is from a study of cytomegalovirus exposure and HLA in healthy donors (dated by TCRdb to the late 2010s). Regarding the research as a whole: An earlier analysis of approximately 640 of the donors reported about 250 Gb of sequence data and 117 million unique TCR beta sequences from 150 million to 200 million T cells. An early release covering over 500 HLA-typed donors comprised about 290 gigabases of sequencing data and 65 million to 100 million unique TCR sequences. Among the roughly 400 genotyped donors, around 81% belonged to the genetic ancestry cluster associated with self-reported Caucasian donors. The study aimed to test whether cataloging public T cell receptors could reveal signatures of past pathogen exposure. Using immunosequencing, the study profiled T cell repertoires from about 620 subjects and related those repertoires to cytomegalovirus serostatus. Besides the first cohort of more than 650 subjects, a separate validation cohort made up of over 95 different subjects was used. To predict cytomegalovirus infection status, the study combined high-throughput TCR immunosequencing, statistical association of individual TCRs with disease status, and machine learning. A later analysis re-analyzed previously published TCR beta repertoires from several hundred donors and added high-resolution HLA genotyping to study TCR occurrence patterns. In the later analysis, no new phenotypic data were used to find candidate immune exposures; instead, reliance was placed on TCR beta sequences and their occurrence across donors. To decide whether each TCR beta V gene segment behaved as functional or pseudogenic, an earlier analysis of approximately 590 of the donors relied on high-throughput TCR beta sequencing. Donor age, sex, ethnicity and CMV serostatus were compiled alongside the repertoire data. A later genetic analysis took genome-wide SNP genotypes for about 55% of the 666 donors and used that subset as a discovery cohort. All discovery cohort repertoires had been generated on a single sequencing platform. HLA typing covered class I and class II loci at four-digit resolution. Typing coverage varied by locus: about 629-630 donors for A, B, C, DRB1 and DQB1; 522 for DQA1; over 600 for DPA1; approximately 470 for DPB1. A handful of DR-DQ haplotypes were handled as single units for association and clustering because linkage in the cohort was strong. Among a few hundred genotyped donors of the cohort, an average of about 240,000 unique TCR beta nucleotide sequences were sequenced per donor, around a sixth of them non-productive. The investigation overall reported the following: In a later genetic analysis, a missense DCLRE1C variant was associated with V-gene and J-gene trimming of TCR beta chains, and the association was replicated in an independent cohort. In a later analysis, HLA-associated TCR beta chains showed more clonal expansion and lower generation probabilities than non-associated chains that were equally common. A few of the identified cytomegalovirus-associated TCR beta chains were confirmed in vitro to be specific for cytomegalovirus antigens. Most TCR sequences were seen in very few donors, while some public TCRs were found in many individuals. Correlated functional status among segregating V segments might be attributable to linkage disequilibrium, but an unknown experimental factor could not be ruled out. The sequencing pipeline was judged likely to have produced a cluster of highly shared sequence variants as a technical artifact. A later analysis reported that several top co-occurrence clusters appeared linked to parvovirus B19, influenza, CMV and Epstein-Barr virus. Strong co-occurrence of HLA alleles, especially DR and DQ, made assigning TCR associations to individual alleles difficult. In an earlier analysis of some 640 of the donors, most TCR beta V segments were observed in productive rearrangements about 87% or about 30% of the time, broadly matching IMGT annotations. According to the authors, the approach could potentially be generalized to other disease states and immunological phenotypes. Specific HLA alleles were associated with some 15,000 TCR beta sequences at a false discovery rate of 0.05 in a later analysis. Because the 87-base-pair reads could not distinguish some IMGT-functional V segments, including TRBV6-2 and TRBV6-3, those segments were excluded. In a later analysis, most CMV-associated TCR beta chains were found to appear HLA-restricted, with HLA associations seemingly driven largely by CMV exposure. A further reported finding was that TCR beta sequences accurately predicted the HLA-A and HLA-B alleles for most subjects in the first cohort. HLA typing was unavailable for some donors at each locus, so association tests used only the typed subset. In the study, 150 to 200 TCR beta chains were listed as associated with cytomegalovirus. Roughly uniform sequencing depth across donors was assumed in presence/absence analyses, although this assumption may not hold. In both the original and validation cohorts, the classifier was reported to diagnose cytomegalovirus status with high specificity and sensitivity. According to a later analysis, TCR association rates differed among HLA loci, with DRB1 alleles showing the most associated TCRs and HLA-C alleles showing the fewest. Compared with the roughly 720-donor mean, donors in an Asian-associated ancestry cluster had fewer N-insertions in productive TCRs, according to a later genetic analysis. For the cohort, immune exposure information was limited to CMV serostatus. Because counts were too low, roughly 17 rarely observed V segments, including chromosome 9 orphons, were left out of the earlier analysis of a few hundred of the donors. Only TCR beta chains were sequenced in this cohort, and the absence of alpha or paired-chain data limited detectable features.

For CDR1 and CDR2, the germline V gene lists MNHEY and SVGAGI. The CDR3 starts with the cysteine, ends with the phenylalanine, and has 14 residues. The CDR3 DNA has 42 bases and is translated from base 1. Relative to germline, V is missing 6 bases and J is missing 2 bases, with 5 bases of the junction outside any gene match. With respect to this clone: Its antigen has not been determined. Base qualities were left out, and no much larger clone turns up one base away.

Libraries were built with the immunoSEQ multiplex PCR assay. For the multiplex PCR, a mixture combining 60 forward primers for TCR Vbeta segments and 13 reverse primers for TCR Jbeta segments was used. The CDR3 region of rearranged TCR beta genes was amplified from genomic DNA with a multiplex PCR assay. On the Illumina HiSeq System, the amplified TCR beta libraries were sequenced as 87-base-pair reads. The authors processed their data as follows. In a later analysis, roughly 80 million unique TCR beta chains were counted across the 500 to 850 repertoires, and around 10 million of these chains were shared by at least two donors. Raw reads were error-corrected and collapsed into unique sequences by a nearest-neighbor algorithm in which closely related sequences were merged to remove PCR and sequencing errors. Alignment of CDR3 sequences to IMGT reference sequences was used to assign V, D and J gene segments. For a sequence to be retained, a match of at least six nucleotides to both a V gene segment and a J gene segment was required. A rearrangement counted as productive if the CDR3 had no stop codons and remained in frame with V and J, and every other rearrangement counted as non-productive. CDR3 was defined according to IMGT convention as the region running from the second conserved V-encoded cysteine to the conserved J-encoded phenylalanine. The earlier analysis of roughly 590 of the donors excluded any sequence lacking an unambiguous match to a single V gene segment. An earlier analysis of 587 of the donors called V segments functional above 56.7% productive rearrangements and segregating when the between-donor standard deviation exceeded 5%. A statistical classification framework was built for diagnosing cytomegalovirus status from the catalog of TCR beta chain sequences. A later analysis assigned V and J genes by comparing TCR nucleotide sequences with IMGT/GENE-DB human TR gene sequences. A later analysis assigned CDR3 sequences and most-parsimonious VDJ recombination scenarios with the TCRdist pipeline. In a later analysis, each TCR beta chain was defined by its CDR3 amino acid sequence together with its V-gene family, and reads without a unique V-gene family were excluded. To address suspected cross-contamination and a sequencing artifact, a later analysis removed several hundred highly shared, low-generation-probability nucleotide sequences. A later analysis calculated a clonal expansion index for each public chain from normalized within-repertoire ranks of inferred template counts. In a later analysis, generation probabilities were computed with a VDJ recombination model fitted to out-of-frame rearrangements, and the resulting probabilities were checked against IGoR. Hypergeometric tests were used in a later analysis to score TCR-TCR, TCR-HLA and TCR-CMV co-occurrence, with a repertoire-size bias correction applied to the TCR pairs. A later analysis estimated false discovery rates by permuting HLA or CMV assignments 20 times. In a later analysis, co-occurring TCRs were grouped using DBSCAN, with TCRdist sequence similarity added in when clustering inside HLA-allele-positive subsets. Repertoires with fewer than 30,000 or more than 120,000 public chains were left out of co-occurrence clustering, as were about 5 repertoires with anomalous nucleotide sharing. The immuneACCESS repertoire file appears here via TCRdb, limited to in-frame rearrangements. These files lack a portion of the clones; in checked studies, under half of the deficit traces to unresolved V genes, and the cause of the others is not known. V and J calls plus clone size are reproduced from that table; the DNA served to infer D and trimming. Present in this sample are 150,000 to 180,000 clones, about 68% of which were seen just once. Together, the top ten hold approximately 2.1% of the sample.

The cohort comprised under 700 healthy bone marrow donors. At the time of sampling, every cohort member was nominally healthy, though immune exposures that went unrecorded were likely present. The donor was CMV seronegative and belonged to the group of approximately 320 seronegative cohort members. A peripheral blood sample was collected from each donor, and TCR beta sequencing was performed on peripheral blood mononuclear cells. The Qiagen DNeasy Blood Extraction Kit was used to extract genomic DNA from the blood cell samples. Sequencing was carried out using PBMCs. The chain joins TRBV6-5 to TRBJ1-2; TRBD1 fits 8 bases in the junction. The receptor comes from a man aged 25-45 years in good health and CMV-seronegative. The CDR3 amino acid sequence is: CASRPGQENYGYTF. The DNA sequence reads TGTGCCAGCAGGCCGGGACAGGAGAACTATGGCTACACCTTC.